This TCR beta chain was recovered during a study of cytomegalovirus exposure and HLA in healthy donors. Use of 60 Vbeta and 13 Jbeta primers characterized the PCR. TCRdb's table, derived via immunoSEQ multiplex PCR, lists solely in-frame clones and lacks some. The table shows 150,000 to 200,000 clones, with around 80% occurring only once. This TCR was sampled from a woman between 25 and 40 years old in good health and CMV-seropositive. Sequenced input: PBMCs.

The CDR3 sequence is CASPRGQGVKNIQYF. The CDR3 DNA reads TGTGCCAGTCCCCGGGGGCAGGGGGTTAAAAACATTCAGTACTTC. The chain employs TRBV19 and TRBJ2-4, with D perhaps matching TRBD1 (7 bases). Deletions cut 8 bases from V and 4 bases from J, with 18 bases between. Germline loops: CDR1 LNHDA, CDR2 SQIVND (reference sequence). The CDR3 totals 15 residues.